This T cell receptor (beta chain) stems from a study of blood T cell repertoires in COVID-19. Whole-study context: There were acute and convalescent COVID-19 samples, and they came from the United States, Italy and Spain. Sources were T cells, B-cell-depleted T cells, or PBMCs; the material itself was cDNA or gDNA.

Per the original methods: Scientists estimated how many nucleated cells there were by amplifying reference gene primers. Assay used: immunoSEQ multiplex PCR; TCRdb lists only in-frame clones, some missing. V and J calls and clone size come straight from that table; D and trimming were deduced from the DNA. The sample has over 150,000 clones; roughly 86% are singletons. Trimming cost V 9 bases and J 0 bases, with 9 bases left between them. The germline V gene has CDR1 ENHRY and CDR2 SYGVKD. The CDR3 loop spans 13 amino acids. The receptor was derived from a woman aged 55 to 70 who had recovered from COVID-19. This rearrangement joins TRBV10-3 to TRBJ1-5, with D possibly being TRBD1 (5 bases). Sequenced sample: peripheral blood. CDR3 nucleotide sequence: TGTGCCATTAGACAGTCTAGCAATCAGCCCCAGCATTTT. It encodes CAIRQSSNQPQHF.